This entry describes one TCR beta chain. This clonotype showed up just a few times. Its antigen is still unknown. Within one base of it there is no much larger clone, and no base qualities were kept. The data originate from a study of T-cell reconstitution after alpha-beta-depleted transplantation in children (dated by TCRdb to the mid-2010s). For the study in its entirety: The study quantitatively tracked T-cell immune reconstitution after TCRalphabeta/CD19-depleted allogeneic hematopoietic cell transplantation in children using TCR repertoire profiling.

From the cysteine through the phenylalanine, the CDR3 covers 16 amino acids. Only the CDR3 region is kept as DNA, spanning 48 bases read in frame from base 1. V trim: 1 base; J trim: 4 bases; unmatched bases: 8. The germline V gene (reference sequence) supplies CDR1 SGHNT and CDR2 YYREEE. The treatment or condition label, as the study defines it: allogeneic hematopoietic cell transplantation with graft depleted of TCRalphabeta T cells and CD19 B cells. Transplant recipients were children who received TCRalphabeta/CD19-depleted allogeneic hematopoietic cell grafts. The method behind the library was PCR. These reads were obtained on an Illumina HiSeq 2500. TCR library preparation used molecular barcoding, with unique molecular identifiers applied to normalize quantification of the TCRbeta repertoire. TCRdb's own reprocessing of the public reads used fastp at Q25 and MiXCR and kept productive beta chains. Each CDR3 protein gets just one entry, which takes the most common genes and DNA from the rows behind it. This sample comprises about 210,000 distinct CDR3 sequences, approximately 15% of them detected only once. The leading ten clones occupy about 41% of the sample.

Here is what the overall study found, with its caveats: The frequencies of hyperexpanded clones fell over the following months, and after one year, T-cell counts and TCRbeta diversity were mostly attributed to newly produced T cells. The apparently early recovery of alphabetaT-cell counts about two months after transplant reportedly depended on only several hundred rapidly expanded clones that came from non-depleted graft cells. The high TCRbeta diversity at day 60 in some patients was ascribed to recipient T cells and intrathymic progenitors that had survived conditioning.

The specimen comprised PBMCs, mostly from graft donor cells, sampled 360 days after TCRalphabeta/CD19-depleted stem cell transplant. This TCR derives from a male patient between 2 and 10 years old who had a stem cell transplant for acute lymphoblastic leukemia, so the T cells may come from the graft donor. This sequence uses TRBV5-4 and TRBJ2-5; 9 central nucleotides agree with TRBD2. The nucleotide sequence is TGTGCCAGCAGCTTGACACCAGCGGGGGGAATAGAGACCCAGTACTTC. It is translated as CASSLTPAGGIETQYF.